This T cell receptor beta chain was identified in a study of T cell responses to AZD1222 COVID-19 vaccine. General study results and limits: Seropositive AZD1222 recipients at baseline numbered only five or six. Repertoire sampling was restricted to post-peak T cell response timepoints. Spike-wide vaccine-associated CD4 TCRs dominated at 160-218 and 743-854. A mostly white British donor set with more females was recruited, and clonal diversity was possibly underestimated.

Worth noting for this clone: Its antigen is unidentified.

V gave up 4 bases and J gave up 6 bases, with 14 bases separating them. Germline V gene lookup returns CDR1 SGHNT and CDR2 YYREEE (reference sequence). The CDR3 extends over 13 amino acids. Only in-frame clones appear in the TCRdb table, and some are missing; sequencing was by immunoSEQ multiplex PCR. The sample includes about 78,000 clones, around four fifths of them seen just once. The sample consisted of peripheral blood, taken on day 0 of AZD1222 vaccination. This rearrangement joins TRBV5-4 to TRBJ2-7, with D tentatively TRBD2 (5 bases). The sequence derives from an adult in good health. CDR3 nucleotides: TGTGCCAGCAGCCCCCGAGCACGGGGCGAGCAGTACTTC. Residues: CASSPRARGEQYF.